The next 28 T cell receptor beta chains were all read from a single sample in a study of shared clonotypes between healthy human individuals. Terminally differentiated effector memory CD45RA+ cells were left out of the naive CD8 fraction, which was CD45RO-negative and positively selected for CCR7. The method was immunoSEQ multiplex PCR; TCRdb's version includes in-frame clones alone and lacks a portion of them. The sample has some 2,000,000 clones; about 95% are singletons. The sequenced material came from naive CD8+ T cells sorted from blood. Receptor source: a man between 18 and 35 years old in good health.

This clone showed up just once. CDR3 nucleotides: TGCGCCAGCAGCCAACAGGGTAATCCTGGAAACACCATATATTTT. Amino acid sequence: CASSQQGNPGNTIYF. The V call is TRBV4-1, the J call TRBJ1-3, with D possibly matching TRBD1 (5 bases). The CDR3 is 15 residues long. The ends were cut back, 2 bases at V and 2 bases at J, with 10 bases in the middle. Germline values: CDR1 MGHRA, CDR2 YSYEKL.

The genes are TRBV5-8 and TRBJ2-2; D gene unclear. Trimming took 1 base from V and 5 from J, leaving 21 bases between them. Germline V lookup: CDR1 SGHTS, CDR2 YDEGEE. The CDR3 runs 18 residues. DNA for the CDR3: TGTGCCAGCAGCTTGTCCGGCTCATTAGGGTCGTGGACCGGGGAGCTGTTTTTT. Its translation: CASSLSGSLGSWTGELFF.

CDR3 sequence: CASSFLEYYGYTF. The CDR3 region has the DNA TGTGCCAGCAGCTTTCTGGAGTACTATGGCTACACCTTC. The chain couples TRBV7-9 to TRBJ1-2, with unresolved D. Germline V gene data show CDR1 as SEHNR and CDR2 as FQNEAQ (reference sequence). This CDR3 is built from 13 residues. V was pared by 3 bases and J by 3 bases, with 8 bases between.

The V and J genes are TRBV5-8 and TRBJ2-7; D is ambiguous. Trimming shortened V by 5 bases and J by 3 bases, and 3 bases separated the two germline ends. The germline V gene encodes CDR1 SGHTS and CDR2 YDEGEE. The CDR3 has 10 residues. The CDR3 nucleotides are TGTGCCAGCAGTCTCTACGAGCAGTACTTC. As protein: CASSLYEQYF.

The chain recombines TRBV2 with TRBJ2-7, with D unclear. Germline loops: CDR1 SNHLY, CDR2 FYNNEI. This CDR3 has 13 residues. With 7 bases removed from V and 0 bases from J, the gap between germline ends came to 10 bases. The CDR3, as DNA: TGTGCCAGCATGGGAAGGAGCTCCTACGAGCAGTACTTC. Translated: CASMGRSSYEQYF.

The rearrangement uses TRBV12-5 and TRBJ2-7; 10 bases are a match to TRBD2. Per the germline V gene, CDR1 is LGHNT and CDR2 is FRNRAP. J was trimmed by 0 bases and V by 3 bases; bases with no gene match: 8. This CDR3 is 17 amino acids long. CDR3 amino acids: CASGFRTSGDSSYEQYF. The CDR3 DNA is TGTGCTAGTGGTTTCAGGACTAGCGGAGACAGCTCCTACGAGCAGTACTTC.

The J gene is TRBJ1-5, the V gene TRBV6-6; D uncertain. V was shortened by 2 bases and J by 2 bases, with 13 bases between the two germline ends. The CDR3 is 16 amino acids. Germline V gene sequence: CDR1 MNHNY, CDR2 SVGAGI (reference sequence). CDR3 bases: TGTGCCAGCAGTTACCAGAGGGAGGGTGGCAATCAGCCCCAGCATTTT. Translating it yields CASSYQREGGNQPQHF.

The chain combines TRBV10-2 with TRBJ1-1; weak D call: TRBD1 (6 bases). This CDR3 has 17 amino acids. Trimming pared 0 bases from V and 1 base from J, leaving 15 bases between. From germline, CDR1 is WSHSY and CDR2 SAAADI. The DNA of the CDR3 is TGCGCCAGCAGTGAGTCGTCGGGGGGCGGAGGGAACACTGAAGCTTTCTTT. It codes for CASSESSGGGGNTEAFF.

J is TRBJ1-1 and V is TRBV11-2, with 11 positions matching TRBD1. Losses at the gene ends were 5 bases for V and 4 bases for J; bases not matched to a gene: 6. Germline V gives CDR1 SGHAT, CDR2 FQNNGV. This CDR3 has 15 amino acids. The CDR3 sequence: CASSVGQGAPTEAFF. Written as DNA, the CDR3 is TGTGCCAGCAGCGTCGGACAGGGGGCCCCCACTGAAGCTTTCTTT.

The CDR3 DNA reads as TGTGCCAGCAGCTTAGCCACAGGGTTTGAAGGCTACACCTTC. This codes for CASSLATGFEGYTF. The rearrangement links TRBV7-6 to TRBJ1-2, with TRBD1 as a possible D gene (6 bases). Germline V gives CDR1 SGHVS, CDR2 FNYEAQ. The V end lost 0 bases, the J end lost 8 bases, and 13 bases lay between the germline ends. The CDR3 spans 14 residues.

This sequence joins TRBV5-1 and TRBJ2-7; D gene unclear. Germline V CDR1 and CDR2: SGHRS, YFSETQ. This CDR3 is built from 14 residues. V lost 6 bases and J lost 5, with 18 bases in between. The CDR3 coding sequence is TGCGCCAGCAAAGTGGACCCCGGATGGGACGAGCAGTACTTC. Translation: CASKVDPGWDEQYF.

The chain links TRBV27 to TRBJ2-7, with D possibly TRBD2 on 6 matching bases. The CDR3 is made up of 13 amino acids. The germline V and J ends were trimmed by 10 bases and 3 bases, with 16 bases remaining between them. Germline V gene sequence: CDR1 MNHEY, CDR2 SMNVEV (reference sequence). The CDR3 sequence is CAIRGVGHYEQYF. The CDR3 DNA is TGTGCCATCCGCGGGGTGGGCCACTACGAGCAGTACTTC.

The rearrangement joins TRBV7-9 to TRBJ2-7; no definite D call. This CDR3 has 13 residues. Trimming removed 4 bases at V and 2 bases at J, with 9 bases between. CDR1 is SEHNR and CDR2 is FQNEAQ in the germline V gene (reference sequence). CDR3 nucleotide sequence: TGTGCCAGCAGCTACGAAAATCCCTACGAGCAGTACTTC. The encoded protein is CASSYENPYEQYF.

This chain joins TRBV2 and TRBJ2-1, with D possibly matching TRBD2 (6 bases). Per germline, CDR1 SNHLY and CDR2 FYNNEI. The CDR3 totals 15 residues. V lost 4 bases and J lost 6, with 16 bases in between. The CDR3 bases are TGTGCCAGCAGTGGTACGCAATTGGGGGGCAATGAGCAGTTCTTC. Translation: CASSGTQLGGNEQFF.

The CDR3 region is CASSQDDTSGKDNEQFF. The CDR3 DNA reads as TGCGCCAGCAGCCAAGACGACACAAGCGGGAAAGACAATGAGCAGTTCTTC. V is TRBV4-3 and J is TRBJ2-1; TRBD2 matches 7 bases. The V and J ends lost 0 bases and 5 bases, in that order; junction bases with no gene match: 10. CDR1 is LGHNA and CDR2 is YSLEER in the germline V gene. The length of the CDR3 is 17 residues.

The chain uses TRBV11-3 and TRBJ2-7; 8 bases agree with TRBD2. Per germline, CDR1 SGHNT and CDR2 YENEEA. Unmatched junction bases numbered 11, after V lost 5 bases and J lost 5 bases. CDR3 length: 15 amino acids. Here the CDR3 DNA reads TGTGCCAGCAGCCCCGAAAGCGGGAGTTCGGACGAGCAGTACTTC. It is translated as CASSPESGSSDEQYF.

The J gene is TRBJ1-5, the V gene TRBV5-1; 7 nucleotides match TRBD1. Germline assignment: CDR1 SGHRS and CDR2 YFSETQ. The CDR3 runs to 14 residues. Unmatched junction bases numbered 5, after V lost 4 bases and J lost 4 bases. CDR3 region: CASSPGTANQPQHF. As DNA, the CDR3 is TGCGCCAGCAGCCCCGGGACAGCAAATCAGCCCCAGCATTTT.

A word on this clone: Other DNA sequences from this sample encode an identical CDR3 as well. This chain links TRBV7-9 with TRBJ2-5; a possible D gene is TRBD1 (6 bases). CDR3 length: 13 amino acids. CDR1 SEHNR and CDR2 FQNEAQ come from the germline V gene (reference sequence). The ends were cut back, 6 bases at V and 4 bases at J, with 12 bases in the middle. CDR3 bases: TGTGCCAGCAGTCCAGGGGTTGGAGAGACCCAGTACTTC. This gives the protein CASSPGVGETQYF.

The V call is TRBV10-3, the J call TRBJ2-5; D possibly corresponds to TRBD1 (5 bases). Between the trimmed V and J ends, which lost 3 bases and 1 base, there was a span of 6 bases. The CDR3 covers 13 residues. Germline assignment: CDR1 ENHRY and CDR2 SYGVKD. The chain's CDR3 is CAISDRVQETQYF. The CDR3, as DNA: TGTGCCATCAGTGACAGGGTCCAAGAGACCCAGTACTTC.

The rearrangement joins TRBV27 to TRBJ2-1, with D possibly TRBD2 on 6 matching bases. CDR1 is MNHEY and CDR2 is SMNVEV in the germline V gene (reference sequence). The CDR3 runs to 16 residues. Trimming took 3 bases from V and 0 from J, leaving 12 bases between them. CDR3 sequence (DNA): TGTGCCAGCAGTTTTGGCGGGGTAAGCTCCTACAATGAGCAGTTCTTC. The encoded protein is CASSFGGVSSYNEQFF.

The V call is TRBV7-9, the J call TRBJ1-2; 9 bases agree with TRBD1. Germline V gives CDR1 SEHNR, CDR2 FQNEAQ (reference sequence). The CDR3 contains 16 residues. V trimming: 5 bases; J trimming: 6 bases; junction bases outside the gene matches: 13. Here the CDR3 DNA reads TGTGCCAGCAGCCCCCTGCCCGGACAGGGGACGCATGGCTACACCTTC. Residues: CASSPLPGQGTHGYTF.

About this clone: Other nucleotide sequences in the sample specify the same CDR3. CDR3 in amino acids: CASSQQGGEQYF. In DNA form, the CDR3 reads TGCGCCAGCAGTCAACAGGGGGGCGAGCAGTACTTC. The rearrangement links TRBV4-1 to TRBJ2-7, with 8 positions matching TRBD1. Germline loops: CDR1 MGHRA, CDR2 YSYEKL. The CDR3 is 12 amino acids. The trim removed 6 bases at V and 6 bases at J, leaving 4 bases unmatched.

The chain couples TRBV6-5 to TRBJ2-1, with TRBD2 identical over 8 bases. J was trimmed by 5 bases and V by 4 bases; bases with no gene match: 4. This CDR3 is 14 amino acids long. Germline V gene lookup returns CDR1 MNHEY and CDR2 SVGAGI. This chain's CDR3 is CASSFPAGDNEQFF. DNA for the CDR3: TGTGCCAGCAGTTTTCCAGCGGGGGACAATGAGCAGTTCTTC.

The gene calls are TRBV9 and TRBJ2-1; 7 nucleotides match TRBD2. Germline V gene sequence: CDR1 SGDLS, CDR2 YYNGEE. The ends lost 0 bases at V and 8 bases at J; junction bases unmatched: 2. The CDR3 has 13 residues. The CDR3 region has the DNA TGTGCCAGCAGCGTAGGACTAGCAGATGAGCAGTTCTTC. It translates to CASSVGLADEQFF.

The V gene is TRBV5-1, the J gene TRBJ2-7, with TRBD1 matching over 9 bases. The V gene end was trimmed by 5 bases and the J gene end by 1 base; junction bases not matched to a gene: 10. CDR3 length: 16 residues. Germline CDR1 and CDR2: SGHRS and YFSETQ. CDR3 residues: CASSLLGTGISYEQYF. The DNA for the CDR3 is TGCGCCAGCAGTCTTTTGGGGACAGGGATATCCTACGAGCAGTACTTC.

This chain joins TRBV27 and TRBJ2-7, with TRBD1 matching over 7 bases. This CDR3 is 13 amino acids long. Germline CDR1 is MNHEY and CDR2 is SMNVEV (reference sequence). Trimming cost V 6 bases and J 6 bases; bases outside gene matches: 8. CDR3 loop: CASSNRQGSEQYF. CDR3 coding DNA: TGTGCCAGCAGCAACCGACAGGGCTCCGAGCAGTACTTC.

The V call is TRBV12-5, the J call TRBJ2-7; 7 bases are shared with TRBD1. The CDR3 contains 13 residues. J was trimmed by 4 bases and V by 1 base; bases with no gene match: 1. CDR1 is LGHNT, CDR2 FRNRAP, per germline. The CDR3 bases are TGTGCTAGTGGTTTGGACAGGGGATACGAGCAGTACTTC. Its protein product is CASGLDRGYEQYF.

The chain carries TRBV29-1 and TRBJ2-3; 7 bases match TRBD2. This CDR3 is 13 amino acids long. Looked up from germline, CDR1 is SQVTM and CDR2 is ANQGSEA. V lost 7 bases, J lost 2 bases, and 6 bases stayed unmatched. The CDR3 region is CSGRTRLTDTQYF. CDR3 nucleotides: TGCAGCGGACGGACTAGACTCACAGATACGCAGTATTTT.